The 23 T cell receptor beta chains listed next were all sequenced from one sample in a study of cytomegalovirus exposure and HLA in healthy donors. The PCR had 60 Vbeta and 13 Jbeta primers. Method: immunoSEQ multiplex PCR; TCRdb's copy keeps in-frame clones and lacks some. The table lists about 92,000 clones, 84% of them singletons. Source material: PBMCs. The origin of the receptors is a woman between 18 and 29 years old in good health and CMV-seropositive.

This clone was seen just once. The V and J genes are TRBV6-6 and TRBJ2-3; a possible D gene is TRBD2 (5 bases). The CDR3 spans 12 residues. V lost 8 bases and J 3 bases, leaving 9 bases between the germline ends. Germline V gene data show CDR1 as MNHNY and CDR2 as SVGAGI (reference sequence). The CDR3 DNA reads as TGTGCCAGCGGGAGAGAGACAGATACGCAGTATTTT. Its protein is CASGRETDTQYF.

This chain uses TRBV5-1 with TRBJ2-3; 7 bases map to TRBD1. J gave up 0 bases and V 0 bases, and 10 bases lay outside the gene matches. This CDR3 contains 18 residues. Germline-derived CDR1 and CDR2 are SGHRS and YFSETQ. The CDR3, as DNA: TGCGCCAGCAGCTTGGATGACAGGGCCTTCACTAGCACAGATACGCAGTATTTT. Translation gives CASSLDDRAFTSTDTQYF.

This sequence joins TRBV28 and TRBJ1-1, with 9 bases identical to TRBD1. The ends lost 4 bases at V and 3 bases at J; junction bases unmatched: 3. Germline CDR1 MDHEN, CDR2 SYDVKM. CDR3 size: 14 residues. As DNA, the CDR3 is TGTGCCAGCAGTTCGGGACAGGGAGACACTGAAGCTTTCTTT. Its protein product is CASSSGQGDTEAFF.

This chain links TRBV10-1 with TRBJ2-2; 10 bases are a match to TRBD2. The CDR3 loop spans 18 amino acids. V lost 5 bases to trimming and J lost 0 bases; unmatched junction nucleotides: 9. The V gene's germline CDR1 is WNHNN and CDR2 SYGVQD (reference sequence). For the CDR3, the DNA is TGCGCCAGCAGTTCCCTAGCGGGGGCCCCCCCGAACACCGGGGAGCTGTTTTTT. Encoded protein: CASSSLAGAPPNTGELFF.

The V gene is TRBV5-1, the J gene TRBJ2-6; D is unresolved. Between the trimmed V and J ends, which lost 5 bases and 0 bases, there was a span of 9 bases. The germline gives CDR1 SGHRS, CDR2 YFSETQ. This CDR3 comprises 15 residues. For the CDR3, the DNA is TGCGCCAGCAGAGGCGGCAGCTCTGGGGCCAACGTCCTGACTTTC. Protein product: CASRGGSSGANVLTF. Using reference TRBV5-1 and TRBJ2-6 for the parts outside the CDR3, the full variable domain is KAGVTQTPRYLIKTRGQQVTLSCSPISGHRSVSWYQQTPGQGLQFLFEYFSETQRNKGNFPGRFSGRQFSNSRSEMNVSTLELGDSALYLCASRGGSSGANVLTFGAGSRLTVL.

This chain links TRBV5-5 with TRBJ1-3, with D hard to call. This CDR3 has 14 amino acids. V lost 0 bases and J lost 1, with 5 bases in between. Germline V CDR1 and CDR2: SGHKS, YYEKEE (reference sequence). For the CDR3, the DNA is TGTGCCAGCAGCTTGGGAGGTTCTGGAAACACCATATATTTT. This gives the protein CASSLGGSGNTIYF.

This clone has more than one count but fewer than ten. The chain's CDR3 is CASTIQGVRNTIYF. As DNA, the CDR3 is TGTGCCAGCACAATACAGGGGGTTAGAAACACCATATATTTT. The rearrangement uses TRBV28 and TRBJ1-3; 8 bases are a match to TRBD1. V lost 7 bases, J lost 5 bases, and 7 bases stayed unmatched. CDR1 and CDR2 (germline): MDHEN, SYDVKM. CDR3 length: 14 amino acids.

The CDR3 sequence: CASSAPGNSPLHF. CDR3 nucleotide sequence: TGTGCCAGCAGTGCCCCGGGTAATTCACCCCTCCACTTT. This chain uses TRBV28 with TRBJ1-6; D remains unclear. Germline V CDR1 and CDR2: MDHEN, SYDVKM. V dropped 5 bases and J dropped 6 bases, with 8 bases sitting between them. CDR3 length equals 13 residues.

This chain links TRBV5-1 with TRBJ1-2, with no clear D. Trimming took 2 bases from V and 3 from J, leaving 5 bases between them. Germline loops: CDR1 SGHRS, CDR2 YFSETQ. The CDR3 consists of 12 residues. CDR3 coding DNA: TGCGCCAGCAGCTTCGGGGACTATGGCTACACCTTC. Translating gives CASSFGDYGYTF.

The chain combines TRBV14 with TRBJ1-2; D might be TRBD1 (6 bases). The CDR3 extends over 13 amino acids. Per the germline V gene, CDR1 is SGHDN and CDR2 is FVKESK. The V end lost 2 bases, the J end lost 8 bases, and 12 bases lay between the germline ends. The CDR3 reads CASSQTTGTGYTF. The CDR3 DNA reads TGTGCCAGCAGCCAAACTACAGGGACAGGCTACACCTTC.

The chain has TRBV28 and TRBJ1-3, with D unresolved. The CDR3 has 14 amino acids. Trimming pared 2 bases from V and 4 bases from J, leaving 9 bases between. Germline assignment: CDR1 MDHEN and CDR2 SYDVKM. The CDR3 sequence: CASSLMGAGNTIYF. The CDR3 nucleotides are TGTGCCAGCAGTTTAATGGGAGCGGGAAACACCATATATTTT.

This clone has a single count. V gene TRBV25-1 combines with J gene TRBJ2-7; D gene unclear. The CDR3 is 16 residues long. Trimming took 1 base from V and 0 from J, leaving 13 bases between them. Germline V gene sequence: CDR1 MGHDK, CDR2 SYGVNS. The CDR3 reads CASSESRGPHSYEQYF. For the CDR3, the DNA is TGTGCCAGCAGTGAATCGAGAGGCCCCCACTCCTACGAGCAGTACTTC.

This clone was detected only once. The chain couples TRBV27 to TRBJ2-5, with TRBD2 matching over 10 bases. The germline V gene encodes CDR1 MNHEY and CDR2 SMNVEV (reference sequence). This CDR3 has 17 amino acids. V gave up 5 bases and J gave up 5 bases; unmatched junction bases: 14. CDR3 DNA: TGTGCCAGCAGTCCCCTGGGCCCCCTAGCGGGAGCTGAGACCCAGTACTTC. Translating gives CASSPLGPLAGAETQYF.

V is TRBV6-6 and J is TRBJ2-5; 12 nucleotides agree with TRBD2. Germline V gene lookup returns CDR1 MNHNY and CDR2 SVGAGI (reference sequence). This CDR3 contains 14 residues. V lost 2 bases and J lost 5; bases outside the gene matches: 0. CDR3 sequence: CASSYTSGGETQYF. Here the CDR3 DNA reads TGTGCCAGCAGTTACACTAGCGGGGGGGAGACCCAGTACTTC.

The chain is built from TRBV5-4 and TRBJ2-7; TRBD1 agrees at 8 bases. V lost 6 bases and J lost 6; bases outside the gene matches: 17. The V gene's germline CDR1 is SGHNT and CDR2 YYREEE (reference sequence). The CDR3 is 16 amino acids. CDR3 protein: CASNLFPGQATGEQYF. CDR3 sequence (DNA): TGTGCCAGCAACCTATTTCCGGGACAGGCTACTGGCGAGCAGTACTTC.

This rearrangement joins TRBV15 to TRBJ2-7; TRBD1 is a possible D gene (5 bases). Germline assignment: CDR1 LNHNV and CDR2 YYDKDF (reference sequence). This CDR3 spans 15 amino acids. V lost 1 base to trimming and J lost 0 bases, with 10 bases between them. For the CDR3, the DNA is TGTGCCACCAGCAGAGGGGGCACCCTCTCCTACGAGCAGTACTTC. Translation gives CATSRGGTLSYEQYF. Complete variable domain (other parts from reference TRBV15 and TRBJ2-7): DAMVIQNPRYQVTQFGKPVTLSCSQTLNHNVMYWYQQKSSQAPKLLFHYYDKDFNNEADTPDNFQSRRPNTSFCFLDIRSPGLGDTAMYLCATSRGGTLSYEQYFGPGTRLTVT.

This chain links TRBV15 with TRBJ2-2; D gene ambiguous. CDR3 length: 12 residues. Germline V gene data show CDR1 as LNHNV and CDR2 as YYDKDF (reference sequence). The V end lost 8 bases, the J end lost 6 bases, and 10 bases lay between the germline ends. The CDR3: CATSPASGELFF. For the CDR3, the DNA is TGTGCCACCTCGCCCGCGTCCGGGGAGCTGTTTTTT. The full variable domain, rest sourced from reference TRBV15 and TRBJ2-2, is DAMVIQNPRYQVTQFGKPVTLSCSQTLNHNVMYWYQQKSSQAPKLLFHYYDKDFNNEADTPDNFQSRRPNTSFCFLDIRSPGLGDTAMYLCATSPASGELFFGEGSRLTVL.

This chain uses TRBV29-1 with TRBJ1-1; 7 positions agree with TRBD1. CDR3 length: 12 amino acids. Per the germline V gene, CDR1 is SQVTM and CDR2 is ANQGSEA. The V and J ends lost 7 bases and 7 bases, in that order; junction bases with no gene match: 9. CDR3 nucleotide sequence: TGCAGCGCGAAACCGACAGGGAATGAAGCTTTCTTT. Its protein is CSAKPTGNEAFF.

This sequence joins TRBV7-2 and TRBJ1-5; no clear D gene. Germline CDR1 is SGHTA and CDR2 is FQGNSA. V lost 3 bases, J lost 2 bases, and 8 bases lay in between. This CDR3 is 14 amino acids long. This CDR3 reads CASSFPVGNQPQHF. The CDR3 DNA is TGTGCCAGCAGCTTCCCAGTCGGCAATCAGCCCCAGCATTTT.

V usage is TRBV6-5 and J usage is TRBJ2-1, with D maybe TRBD1 (6 bases). The CDR3 totals 16 residues. CDR1 and CDR2 from the germline V gene are MNHEY and SVGAGI. V was pared by 2 bases and J by 4 bases, with 15 bases between. CDR3 residues: CASSYSTGKLYNEQFF. DNA for the CDR3: TGTGCCAGCAGTTACAGTACAGGGAAGTTGTACAATGAGCAGTTCTTC.

J is TRBJ2-3 and V is TRBV6-5, with 7 nucleotides matching TRBD2. Germline CDR1 reads MNHEY; CDR2 reads SVGAGI. There are 15 residues in the CDR3. Germline trimming cut 2 bases from V and 11 bases from J; bases unmatched to any gene: 13. The CDR3 DNA follows: TGTGCCAGCAGTTACGGACTAGGCCCCCAGATAGGGCAGTATTTT. This sequence encodes CASSYGLGPQIGQYF.

The CDR3 region is CASSFPLVNIAFNTDTQYF. The CDR3 bases are TGTGCCAGCAGCTTCCCCCTTGTCAACATAGCATTTAATACAGATACGCAGTATTTT. The genes are TRBV5-4 and TRBJ2-3, with D unclear. With 2 bases removed from V and 3 bases from J, the gap between germline ends came to 25 bases. The CDR3 sequence is 19 residues long. The germline V gene has CDR1 SGHNT and CDR2 YYREEE (reference sequence).

This chain connects TRBV10-3 to TRBJ1-1; 7 bases align to TRBD1. The V and J ends lost 6 bases and 6 bases, in that order; junction bases with no gene match: 13. CDR3 length: 15 amino acids. CDR1 ENHRY and CDR2 SYGVKD come from the germline V gene. The CDR3 nucleotides read TGTGCCATCAGGGGAGAACAGGGGAGTTATTCTGAAGCTTTCTTT. It is translated as CAIRGEQGSYSEAFF.